Each of the 32 T cell receptor beta chains below was sequenced from the same sample in a study of shared clonotypes between healthy human individuals. TCRdb keeps only in-frame clones here, not all; method: immunoSEQ multiplex PCR. This table has more than 400,000 clones, roughly 80% appearing once. The specimen was PBMCs. These receptors all stem from a woman aged 40 to 50 in good health. Some clones in this sample may be carry-over from other donors' samples.

Ten or more counts support this clone. V usage is TRBV4-1 and J usage is TRBJ1-2; the D is unclear. V lost 1 base and J lost 5, with 11 bases in between. This CDR3 region has 14 residues. Germline CDR1 reads MGHRA; CDR2 reads YSYEKL. The CDR3 DNA reads TGCGCCAGCAGCCAAGTCGATGTAGATTATGGCTACACCTTC. Its translation: CASSQVDVDYGYTF.

The chain joins TRBV5-1 to TRBJ1-5, with 10 nucleotides matching TRBD1. CDR3 length: 14 residues. After removal of 0 bases from V and 10 bases from J, the junction contained 4 bases not matched to a gene. Looked up from germline, CDR1 is SGHRS and CDR2 is YFSETQ. The CDR3 spells CASSLGDRGHPQHF. CDR3 DNA sequence: TGCGCCAGCAGCTTGGGGGACAGGGGCCATCCCCAGCATTTT.

The V gene is TRBV28, the J gene TRBJ1-4; tentatively, D is TRBD1 (5 bases). Trimming removed 5 bases at V and 8 bases at J, with 18 bases between. The CDR3 contains 15 residues. Germline V gives CDR1 MDHEN, CDR2 SYDVKM. CDR3 bases: TGTGCCAGCAGTCCCCGGGTGCAGGGTGGAGAAAAACTGTTTTTT. Amino acids: CASSPRVQGGEKLFF.

This clone was detected only once. The rearrangement joins TRBV7-6 to TRBJ1-4, with D unresolved. CDR1 and CDR2 (germline): SGHVS, FNYEAQ. This CDR3 is built from 15 residues. Trimming removed 6 bases at V and 0 bases at J, with 11 bases between. The CDR3 is CASRGSTATNEKLFF. For the CDR3, the DNA is TGTGCCAGCAGGGGTTCAACAGCAACTAATGAAAAACTGTTTTTT.

V usage is TRBV11-1 and J usage is TRBJ2-3; 8 bases line up with TRBD1. CDR1 is SGHAT, CDR2 FQDESV, per germline (reference sequence). This CDR3 is 15 amino acids long. J gave up 6 bases and V 3 bases, and 8 bases lay outside the gene matches. The CDR3 DNA is TGTGCCAGCAGCTTGGGCGGACAGGGTCCGGATACGCAGTATTTT. Residues: CASSLGGQGPDTQYF.

On this clone itself: This sample also contains other DNA sequences that code for the same CDR3. The V and J genes are TRBV6-1 and TRBJ1-2; D gene ambiguous. The CDR3 totals 12 residues. Germline V CDR1 and CDR2: MNHNS, SASEGT. V lost 3 bases to trimming and J lost 3 bases, with 5 bases between them. CDR3 residues: CASSDRYYGYTF. The CDR3 DNA is TGTGCCAGCAGTGACCGTTACTATGGCTACACCTTC.

The chain has TRBV10-3 and TRBJ2-7, with TRBD1 matching 9 bases. Trimming at V came to 2 bases and at J to 6 bases, leaving 8 bases not matched to a gene. CDR1 ENHRY and CDR2 SYGVKD come from the germline V gene. This CDR3 has 15 amino acids. In DNA form, the CDR3 reads TGTGCCATCAGTGAGCGAGGGACAGGGTTGGGCGAGCAGTACTTC. This translates into CAISERGTGLGEQYF.

This chain links TRBV7-8 with TRBJ2-1, with TRBD2 matching over 7 bases. Germline-derived CDR1 and CDR2 are SGHVS and FQNEAQ. J lost 10 bases, V lost 1 base, and 13 bases had no gene match. The CDR3 extends over 16 amino acids. The CDR3 DNA reads TGTGCCAGCAGCTTAGTACGGCTCAACGGGGAGGGCGAGCAGTTCTTC. Its protein is CASSLVRLNGEGEQFF.

The chain has TRBV7-2 and TRBJ2-5; D gene uncertain. Trimming stripped 3 bases from V and 2 bases from J, with 4 bases between. The CDR3 sequence is 12 residues long. Germline assignment: CDR1 SGHTA and CDR2 FQGNSA. Here the CDR3 DNA reads TGTGCCAGCAGCTTTTGGCAAGAGACCCAGTACTTC. It specifies CASSFWQETQYF.

The genes are TRBV28 and TRBJ2-7, with TRBD2 matching over 10 bases. J was trimmed by 4 bases and V by 3 bases; bases with no gene match: 12. CDR3 length equals 17 residues. CDR1 and CDR2 (germline): MDHEN, SYDVKM. The CDR3 DNA follows: TGTGCCAGCAGTTTTACTCCTGCCCTAGCGGGAGATTACGAGCAGTACTTC. It is translated as CASSFTPALAGDYEQYF.

The gene calls are TRBV7-8 and TRBJ1-2; D gene unclear. The length of the CDR3 is 12 residues. CDR1 SGHVS and CDR2 FQNEAQ come from the germline V gene. The V and J ends lost 8 bases and 3 bases respectively, with 10 bases between them. For the CDR3, the DNA is TGTGCCAGCCAAGACACGGACTATGGCTACACCTTC. The encoded protein is CASQDTDYGYTF.

This clone was seen a handful of times. This chain links TRBV5-1 with TRBJ2-2; TRBD2 agrees at 8 bases. The CDR3 covers 16 residues. CDR1 and CDR2 from the germline V gene are SGHRS and YFSETQ. Trimming at V came to 4 bases and at J to 7 bases, leaving 12 bases not matched to a gene. CDR3: CASSPAASGPGGELFF. In DNA, the CDR3 is TGCGCCAGCAGCCCCGCAGCTAGCGGGCCCGGCGGGGAGCTGTTTTTT.

This clone came up a few times. The chain links TRBV5-1 to TRBJ1-1, with D hard to call. The germline CDR1 and CDR2 sequences are SGHRS and YFSETQ. With 3 bases removed from V and 1 base from J, the gap between germline ends came to 7 bases. The CDR3 sequence is 13 residues long. In nucleotides, the CDR3 is TGCGCCAGCAGCTCGATGGGGAACACTGAAGCTTTCTTT. Amino acids: CASSSMGNTEAFF.

The gene calls are TRBV9 and TRBJ2-2; 7 bases line up with TRBD1. CDR1 SGDLS and CDR2 YYNGEE come from the germline V gene. The CDR3 contains 15 residues. V shed 4 bases, J shed 1 base, and the junction held 4 bases outside the gene matches. The CDR3 nucleotides are TGTGCCAGCAGCCTAGGGGACAGGAACACCGGGGAGCTGTTTTTT. This sequence encodes CASSLGDRNTGELFF.

In its sample, this clone was seen a few times. The CDR3 loop is CALGQGLGDTQYF. The CDR3, as DNA: TGTGCCCTGGGGCAGGGCCTGGGAGATACGCAGTATTTT. The chain is built from TRBV30 and TRBJ2-3; tentative D call: TRBD1 (5 bases). The germline V gene encodes CDR1 GTSNPN and CDR2 SVGIG (reference sequence). The CDR3 has 13 residues. Between the trimmed V and J ends, which lost 8 bases and 5 bases, there was a span of 17 bases.

Comment on this clone: Other DNA sequences in this specimen translate into the identical CDR3. The chain combines TRBV7-9 with TRBJ1-4; D unresolved. The CDR3 is 14 residues long. The germline gives CDR1 SEHNR, CDR2 FQNEAQ (reference sequence). V lost 2 bases and J lost 0, with 4 bases in between. The chain's CDR3 is CASSLTATNEKLFF. In nucleotides, the CDR3 is TGTGCCAGCAGCTTAACTGCAACTAATGAAAAACTGTTTTTT. Complete variable domain (other parts from reference TRBV7-9 and TRBJ1-4): DTGVSQNPRHKITKRGQNVTFRCDPISEHNRLYWYRQTLGQGPEFLTYFQNEAQLEKSRLLSDRFSAERPKGSFSTLEIQRTEQGDSAMYLCASSLTATNEKLFFGSGTQLSVL.

A few counts support this clone. CDR3 nucleotide sequence: TGTGCCAGCCGTCAAGACGGAGGCTCTGGAAACACCATATATTTT. As protein: CASRQDGGSGNTIYF. The rearrangement links TRBV9 to TRBJ1-3; no reliable D call. This CDR3 spans 15 amino acids. V was shortened by 7 bases and J by 0 bases, with 14 bases between the two germline ends. The germline V gene has CDR1 SGDLS and CDR2 YYNGEE.

This clone was counted many times. The rearrangement links TRBV21-1 to TRBJ2-1. TRBV21-1 is given as a pseudogene. This CDR3 has 10 amino acids. The CDR3 nucleotides read TGTGCAGGCTCCTACAATGAGCAGTTCTTC. It codes for CAGSYNEQFF.

This clone was counted many times. V is TRBV30 and J is TRBJ1-1; the D is unclear. V dropped 3 bases and J dropped 1 base, with 6 bases sitting between them. Germline values: CDR1 GTSNPN, CDR2 SVGIG (reference sequence). This CDR3 is 12 amino acids long. CDR3 DNA sequence: TGTGCCTGGAGAGCCTGGAACACTGAAGCTTTCTTT. Translated: CAWRAWNTEAFF.

V gene TRBV7-9 combines with J gene TRBJ2-2, with 9 bases lining up with TRBD2. The germline V gene encodes CDR1 SEHNR and CDR2 FQNEAQ (reference sequence). The V gene end was trimmed by 0 bases and the J gene end by 3 bases; junction bases not matched to a gene: 2. The CDR3 covers 16 residues. DNA of the CDR3: TGTGCCAGCAGCTTAGCTGCGGGAGGGGACACCGGGGAGCTGTTTTTT. This translates into CASSLAAGGDTGELFF.

The chain recombines TRBV5-1 with TRBJ2-2; D is unclear. Germline CDR1 is SGHRS and CDR2 is YFSETQ. The ends were cut back, 7 bases at V and 0 bases at J, with 13 bases in the middle. The CDR3 has 15 amino acids. The CDR3 region has the DNA TGCGCCAGCCATGACCCCGGAACGAACACCGGGGAGCTGTTTTTT. This translates into CASHDPGTNTGELFF.

This rearrangement joins TRBV9 to TRBJ2-7; the match to TRBD2 covers 9 bases. The germline V gene encodes CDR1 SGDLS and CDR2 YYNGEE. After removal of 0 bases from V and 3 bases from J, the junction contained 4 bases not matched to a gene. This CDR3 comprises 15 residues. The CDR3 nucleotides are TGTGCCAGCAGCGTAGGAGGGACTAGCCTCTACGAGCAGTACTTC. It specifies CASSVGGTSLYEQYF. The full variable domain, rest sourced from reference TRBV9 and TRBJ2-7, is DSGVTQTPKHLITATGQRVTLRCSPRSGDLSVYWYQQSLDQGLQFLIQYYNGEERAKGNILERFSAQQFPDLHSELNLSSLELGDSALYFCASSVGGTSLYEQYFGPGTRLTVT.

V gene TRBV18 combines with J gene TRBJ2-1; 8 nucleotides align to TRBD2. The CDR3 is 15 amino acids. CDR1 is KGHSH, CDR2 LQKENI, per germline. The V and J ends lost 6 bases and 2 bases, in that order; junction bases with no gene match: 6. Written as DNA, the CDR3 is TGTGCCAGCTCTACTAATAGCGGGACCTACAATGAGCAGTTCTTC. This translates into CASSTNSGTYNEQFF.

The chain couples TRBV20-1 to TRBJ1-1; no clear D gene. CDR1 is DFQATT, CDR2 SNEGSKA, per germline (reference sequence). Trimming pared 6 bases from V and 6 bases from J, leaving 11 bases between. This CDR3 spans 11 amino acids. The chain's CDR3 is CSAKHQSEAFF. CDR3 DNA sequence: TGCAGTGCCAAGCACCAGTCTGAAGCTTTCTTT.

V gene TRBV5-1 combines with J gene TRBJ2-1; possibly TRBD1 for D (6 bases). Trimming cost V 0 bases and J 5 bases, with 6 bases left between them. The germline V gene encodes CDR1 SGHRS and CDR2 YFSETQ. The CDR3 has 13 residues. The CDR3 nucleotides are TGCGCCAGCAGCTTGGGGGACAACAATGAGCAGTTCTTC. This translates into CASSLGDNNEQFF.

V and J are TRBV7-2 and TRBJ2-2, with TRBD2 matching 9 bases. The germline gives CDR1 SGHTA, CDR2 FQGNSA. This CDR3 comprises 16 residues. V lost 7 bases, J lost 6 bases, and 12 bases stayed unmatched. The CDR3 bases are TGTGCCAGCAACCACGGGCTAGCGGGATCCGCCGGGGAGCTGTTTTTT. Protein product: CASNHGLAGSAGELFF.

This clone was recorded a few times. This rearrangement joins TRBV27 to TRBJ2-7; 11 bases agree with TRBD1. The germline CDR1 and CDR2 sequences are MNHEY and SMNVEV (reference sequence). This CDR3 spans 14 amino acids. V dropped 5 bases and J dropped 7; count of bases not matched to a gene: 7. The CDR3 bases are TGTGCCAGCAGTCCCTGGACAGGGGGCTATGAGCAGTACTTC. This codes for CASSPWTGGYEQYF.

This sequence joins TRBV7-9 and TRBJ2-7; unclear D gene. The CDR3 is 12 amino acids. V was cut by 2 bases and J by 5 bases, with 7 bases left in between. CDR1 and CDR2 from the germline V gene are SEHNR and FQNEAQ (reference sequence). The CDR3 coding sequence is TGTGCCAGCAGCTTATATGGGGACGAGCAGTACTTC. Protein sequence: CASSLYGDEQYF.

The chain employs TRBV7-2 and TRBJ1-2, with 9 bases fitting TRBD1. The J segment lost 2 bases and the V segment lost 2 bases, leaving 6 bases of the junction unmatched. The germline V gene has CDR1 SGHTA and CDR2 FQGNSA. The CDR3 sequence is 16 residues long. The CDR3 bases are TGTGCCAGCAGCTTATGGACAGGGGCGAAAAACTATGGCTACACCTTC. Protein sequence: CASSLWTGAKNYGYTF.

V is TRBV11-2 and J is TRBJ1-1; D unclear. The V gene's germline CDR1 is SGHAT and CDR2 FQNNGV. The CDR3 loop spans 16 amino acids. The germline V and J ends were trimmed by 5 bases and 5 bases, with 21 bases remaining between them. CDR3 sequence: CASSLPGRGVRTEAFF. The DNA for the CDR3 is TGTGCCAGCAGCCTCCCCGGACGTGGGGTTCGAACTGAAGCTTTCTTT.

The chain recombines TRBV15 with TRBJ1-4; D gene ambiguous. The CDR3 runs to 12 residues. Germline V gene sequence: CDR1 LNHNV, CDR2 YYDKDF (reference sequence). Trimming shortened V by 1 base and J by 8 bases, and 5 bases separated the two germline ends. This chain's CDR3 is CATSRAGEKLFF. As DNA, the CDR3 is TGTGCCACCAGCAGAGCTGGGGAAAAACTGTTTTTT. Full variable domain (outside the CDR3, taken from reference TRBV15 and TRBJ1-4): DAMVIQNPRYQVTQFGKPVTLSCSQTLNHNVMYWYQQKSSQAPKLLFHYYDKDFNNEADTPDNFQSRRPNTSFCFLDIRSPGLGDTAMYLCATSRAGEKLFFGSGTQLSVL.

Worth noting for this clone: The missing conserved phenylalanine or tryptophan at the end of this CDR3 makes a read error likely. J is TRBJ1-1 and V is TRBV30; no definite D call. V was shortened by 0 bases and J by 5 bases, with 16 bases between the two germline ends. Germline loops: CDR1 GTSNPN, CDR2 SVGIG (reference sequence). The CDR3 runs 15 residues. This chain's CDR3 is CAWSVARVGLTEAFS. The DNA of the CDR3 is TGTGCCTGGAGTGTAGCCCGCGTGGGTTTGACTGAAGCTTTCTCT.